The present T cell receptor (beta chain) was sequenced within a study of T cells in Graves' hyperthyroidism and ophthalmopathy (dated by TCRdb to the late 2010s). For the study in its entirety: Peripheral blood was sampled at the time of initial diagnosis, prior to any treatment. To identify distinguishing TCR V-J signatures, a discovery cohort of 100 or so patients was used, comprising 43 with Graves' ophthalmopathy and around 57 with stable Graves' hyperthyroidism. An independent validation cohort of under 20 hyperthyroidism patients and about 15 patients who later progressed to ophthalmopathy tested prospective prediction of ophthalmopathy. The approximately 98 discovery patients were randomly divided into training and test sets at a 7:3 ratio. The study also compared thyroid tissue and blood T-cell repertoires from about 6 Graves' hyperthyroidism patients. Once sampling was done, hyperthyroidism patients were given methimazole at a starting dose of 30 mg daily, whereas ophthalmopathy patients were given high-dose intravenous methylprednisolone. The paper describes TCR Vbeta CDR3 sequencing of 135 peripheral blood samples, made up of under 50 ophthalmopathy patients, some 76 hyperthyroidism patients and roughly 17 progressor patients. Study-wide conclusions, independent of this receptor: Most expanded thyroid clonotypes (frequency above 0.001) were also detected in blood, a finding suggesting that blood repertoires may reflect thyroid immune responses. A 13 V-J signature model separated ophthalmopathy from stable hyperthyroidism, with about 88% sensitivity and roughly 84% specificity in cross-validation and 80%/75% in testing. Sample size was not statistically predetermined, and blinding of investigators to group allocation was not performed. In validation, the model predicted progression to ophthalmopathy a median of about 6.8 months before onset, with approximately 70% sensitivity and almost 75% specificity.

Stable Graves' hyperthyroidism was defined as the absence of progression to ophthalmopathy over 18 months of follow-up. Hyperthyroidism patients were newly diagnosed, had a disease duration of under 2 months, and were aged 18 to 65 years. Any patient with an uncontrolled infection, another autoimmune disease, pregnancy or lactation was excluded. Diagnoses were based on clinical symptoms, serum thyroxine and TRAb, thyroid ultrasound and orbital computed tomography. PBMCs were isolated from around 10 ml of fresh peripheral blood by Ficoll-Paque density gradient centrifugation. Trizol reagent was used to extract total RNA, and RNA quality was then checked on an Agilent 2100 Bioanalyzer. The table lists this clonotype with a few counts. Its specific antigen is unknown. No base qualities exist here, and no much larger clone lies one base off it. The TCR beta CDR3 regions were amplified from the RNA transcripts. The first round of RT-PCR for the TCR CDR3 was performed with the HTBI primer set and the Qiagen OneStep RT-PCR kit. A second multiplex PCR round built the libraries, followed by size selection and purification. Sequencing of the libraries was done on an Illumina HiSeq2000 using paired-end 100 bp reads. The paper's processing steps were these. SOAPnuke was used to process the raw data, throwing out any read that contained adapters or uncalled bases, had a mean Phred below 15, or lacked an exact constant-primer or identifier match. High-quality paired reads were merged with COPE v1.2.5, and unique nucleotide sequences were defined as clonotypes. MiTCR v1.1 was used to align the clonotypes against IMGT TRBV, TRBD and TRBJ reference segments. Only V-J combinations with frequency above 0.0001, covering 99% to 99.2% of repertoires, were analysed. A TCS score was defined as the ratio of F50 (clonal expansion) to E x V (chaos), with BLOSUM62-based TCRdist applied between CDR3 peptides within each V-J. Welch's t-statistics and random forest reduced roughly 500 V-J features to some 14, which were used in a naive Bayes classifier (R e1071). The public reads were reprocessed in TCRdb via fastp at Q25 and MiXCR, keeping in-frame beta chains. Every distinct CDR3 protein forms one entry, paired with its most common genes and DNA. The V and J calls were determined by TCRdb, not by the authors. This sample gives 470,000 or so distinct CDR3 sequences in total; less than 25% of them show up just once. Clones ranked in the top ten supply more than 25% of the sample.

V is pruned by 2 bases and J by 5 bases, leaving 10 bases of the junction without a gene match. CDR1 and CDR2, per the germline V gene, are SGHDT and YYEEEE. The CDR3 starts with the cysteine, ends with the phenylalanine, and has 15 residues. Only the CDR3 region is kept as DNA, spanning 45 bases read in frame from base 1. Sample: blood. The TCR sequence derives from a young man with Graves' hyperthyroidism. This sequence uses TRBV5-6 and TRBJ2-7, and TRBD2 aligns with 7 junction nucleotides. The sequenced DNA is TGTGCCAGCAGCTTTACCCGGGAGGTGGTACACGAGCAGTACTTC. The resulting protein is CASSFTREVVHEQYF.